The sequence of this T cell receptor beta chain was determined in a study of tumor-infiltrating lymphocytes in localized non-small cell lung cancer. Turning to the study itself: Resected tumor was paired with non-adjacent uninvolved lung from the same patient. Study-wide results and caveats: Each assay used a separate piece of the same tissue.

Germline V CDR1 and CDR2: SGDLS, YYNGEE. The CDR3 extends over 15 amino acids. With V trimmed by 4 bases and J by 5 bases, 11 bases remained unmatched. TCRdb's table, derived via immunoSEQ multiplex PCR, lists solely in-frame clones and lacks some. The sample gives approximately 21,000 clones, more than 75% of which show up once; about 3.4% is in the top ten. Notes on this clone: Its cognate antigen is unknown.

The sequence came from a human donor with non-small cell lung cancer. Source material: lung tumor tissue. The chain is built from TRBV9 and TRBJ2-5, with 7 bases that match TRBD2. CDR3 nucleotide sequence: TGTGCCAGCAGCCGGACTAGTCGGGGGAAGGAGACCCAGTACTTC. This encodes CASSRTSRGKETQYF.